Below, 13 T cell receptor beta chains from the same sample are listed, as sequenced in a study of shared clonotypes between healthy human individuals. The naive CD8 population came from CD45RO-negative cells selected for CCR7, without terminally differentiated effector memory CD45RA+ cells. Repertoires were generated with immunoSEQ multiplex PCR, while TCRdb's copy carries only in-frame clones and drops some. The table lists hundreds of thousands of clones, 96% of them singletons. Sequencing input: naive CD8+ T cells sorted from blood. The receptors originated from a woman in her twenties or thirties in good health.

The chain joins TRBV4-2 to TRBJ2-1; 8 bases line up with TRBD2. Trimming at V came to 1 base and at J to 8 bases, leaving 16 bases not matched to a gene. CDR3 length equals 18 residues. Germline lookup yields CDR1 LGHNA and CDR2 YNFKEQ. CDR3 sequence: CASSQAPVSGGILDEQFF. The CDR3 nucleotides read TGTGCCAGCAGCCAAGCCCCTGTATCGGGAGGGATTCTGGATGAGCAGTTCTTC.

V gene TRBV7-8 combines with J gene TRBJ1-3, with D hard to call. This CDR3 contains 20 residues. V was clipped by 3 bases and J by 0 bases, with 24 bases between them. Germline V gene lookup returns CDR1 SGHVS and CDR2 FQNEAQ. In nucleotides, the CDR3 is TGTGCCAGCAGCTTTATACGGGGTTTAGGGCAGTTGGTCTCTGGAAACACCATATATTTT. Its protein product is CASSFIRGLGQLVSGNTIYF.

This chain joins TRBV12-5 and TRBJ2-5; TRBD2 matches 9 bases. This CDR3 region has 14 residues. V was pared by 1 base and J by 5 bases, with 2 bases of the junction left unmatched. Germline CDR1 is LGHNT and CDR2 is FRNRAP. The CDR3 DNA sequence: TGTGCTAGTGGTTTGGGGCTAGCGGGGGAGACCCAGTACTTC. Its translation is CASGLGLAGETQYF.

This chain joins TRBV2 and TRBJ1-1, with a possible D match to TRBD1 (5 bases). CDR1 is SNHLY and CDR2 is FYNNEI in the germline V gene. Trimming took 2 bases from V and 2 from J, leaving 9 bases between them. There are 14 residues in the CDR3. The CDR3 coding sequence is TGTGCCAGCAGTGAACCCAGGGAAAACACTGAAGCTTTCTTT. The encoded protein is CASSEPRENTEAFF.

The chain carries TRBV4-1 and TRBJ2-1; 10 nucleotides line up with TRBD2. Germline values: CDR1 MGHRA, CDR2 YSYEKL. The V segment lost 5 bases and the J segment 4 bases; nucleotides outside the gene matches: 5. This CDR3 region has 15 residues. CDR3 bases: TGCGCCAGCAGCGCCGGGACTAGCGAGTACAATGAGCAGTTCTTC. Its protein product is CASSAGTSEYNEQFF.

For the CDR3, the DNA is TGTGCCAGCAGGGCCGGGCCCACGGCCTACGAGCAGTACTTC. It codes for CASRAGPTAYEQYF. The gene calls are TRBV6-1 and TRBJ2-7; D remains unclear. Deletions cut 6 bases from V and 2 bases from J, with 14 bases between. The CDR3 is 14 amino acids. Germline V gene data show CDR1 as MNHNS and CDR2 as SASEGT.

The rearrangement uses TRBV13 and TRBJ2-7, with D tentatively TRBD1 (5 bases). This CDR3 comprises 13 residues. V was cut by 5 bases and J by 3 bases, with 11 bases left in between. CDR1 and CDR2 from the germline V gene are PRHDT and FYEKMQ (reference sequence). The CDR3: CASSPDDSYEQYF. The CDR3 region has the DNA TGTGCCAGCAGCCCGGACGACAGCTACGAGCAGTACTTC.

CDR3 nucleotide sequence: TGTGCCACCTCGGAAGGCCAGACCCAGTACTTC. Protein: CATSEGQTQYF. The chain has TRBV28 and TRBJ2-5; D is uncertain. The germline V gene encodes CDR1 MDHEN and CDR2 SYDVKM. The ends were cut back, 10 bases at V and 6 bases at J, with 12 bases in the middle. The CDR3 consists of 11 residues.

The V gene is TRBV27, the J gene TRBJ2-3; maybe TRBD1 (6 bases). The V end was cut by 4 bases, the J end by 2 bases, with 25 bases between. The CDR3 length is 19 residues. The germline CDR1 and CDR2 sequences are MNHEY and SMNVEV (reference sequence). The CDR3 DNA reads TGTGCCAGCAGTTCTCTGTCGTCACGGGGACACGCTTACACAGATACGCAGTATTTT. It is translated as CASSSLSSRGHAYTDTQYF.

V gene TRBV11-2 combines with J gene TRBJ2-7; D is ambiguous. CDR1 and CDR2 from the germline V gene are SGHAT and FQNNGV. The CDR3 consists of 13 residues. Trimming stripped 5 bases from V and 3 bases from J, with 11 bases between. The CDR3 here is CASSHGGHYEQYF. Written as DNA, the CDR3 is TGTGCCAGCAGCCATGGCGGCCACTACGAGCAGTACTTC.

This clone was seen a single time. In nucleotides, the CDR3 is TGTGCCAGCTCACCGGGACAGGGATTCTATGGCTACACCTTC. It is translated as CASSPGQGFYGYTF. The chain is built from TRBV18 and TRBJ1-2, with TRBD1 matching over 9 bases. The germline CDR1 and CDR2 sequences are KGHSH and LQKENI. There are 14 residues in the CDR3. Unmatched junction bases numbered 3, after V lost 3 bases and J lost 4 bases.

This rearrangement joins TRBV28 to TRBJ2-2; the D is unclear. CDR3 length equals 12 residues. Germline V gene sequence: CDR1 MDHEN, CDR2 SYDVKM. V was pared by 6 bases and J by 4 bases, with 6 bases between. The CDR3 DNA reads TGTGCCAGCAGCCCCCCCACCGGGGAGCTGTTTTTT. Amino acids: CASSPPTGELFF.

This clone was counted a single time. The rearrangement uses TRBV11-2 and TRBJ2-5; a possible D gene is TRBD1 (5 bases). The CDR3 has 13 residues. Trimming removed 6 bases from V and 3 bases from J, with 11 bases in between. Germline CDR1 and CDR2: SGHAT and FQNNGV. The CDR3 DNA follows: TGTGCCAGCAGTCATAGGACAAAAGAGACCCAGTACTTC. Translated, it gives CASSHRTKETQYF. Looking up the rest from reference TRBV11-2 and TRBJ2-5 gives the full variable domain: EAGVAQSPRYKIIEKRQSVAFWCNPISGHATLYWYQQILGQGPKLLIQFQNNGVVDDSQLPKDRFSAERLKGVDSTLKIQPAKLEDSAVYLCASSHRTKETQYFGPGTRLLVL.